This T cell receptor (beta chain) was documented in a study of CD8+CD57+ T cells in acquired aplastic anemia. Background on the study: The mean DNA yield obtained from sorted CD4+ and CD8+ cells came to approximately 3.2 ug. Broader study findings: In common between the patients and the controls were twenty-nine CD8+ CDR3 sequences.

This clonotype has only a few counts. Its antigen is not known. Genomic DNA was employed as the template in profiling TCR beta VDJ and CDR3. TCRdb processed the reads anew with MiXCR; each CDR3 protein has one entry. Of 220,000 or so distinct CDR3 sequences in the sample, 65% are singletons; the top ten hold 58%. V shed 4 bases and J shed 2 bases, with 11 bases lying between them. The CDR3 runs to 15 residues. Germline CDR1 reads LNHNV; CDR2 reads YYDKDF (reference sequence). CD8+CD57+ cell expansion, shown by flow cytometry, had occurred in the patients selected for sequencing. All patients had severe acquired aplastic anemia. Prior therapy had not been administered to any patient at the time of blood sampling.

The chain recombines TRBV15 with TRBJ2-2, with D maybe TRBD1 (6 bases). The specimen was sorted CD4+, CD8+, or CD8+CD57+ T cells (not recorded which) from PBMCs. This clonotype was sampled from a human donor with aplastic anemia. The DNA for the CDR3 is TGTGCCACCAGCAACCGGGACACAAACACCGGGGAGCTGTTTTTT. This gives the protein CATSNRDTNTGELFF.